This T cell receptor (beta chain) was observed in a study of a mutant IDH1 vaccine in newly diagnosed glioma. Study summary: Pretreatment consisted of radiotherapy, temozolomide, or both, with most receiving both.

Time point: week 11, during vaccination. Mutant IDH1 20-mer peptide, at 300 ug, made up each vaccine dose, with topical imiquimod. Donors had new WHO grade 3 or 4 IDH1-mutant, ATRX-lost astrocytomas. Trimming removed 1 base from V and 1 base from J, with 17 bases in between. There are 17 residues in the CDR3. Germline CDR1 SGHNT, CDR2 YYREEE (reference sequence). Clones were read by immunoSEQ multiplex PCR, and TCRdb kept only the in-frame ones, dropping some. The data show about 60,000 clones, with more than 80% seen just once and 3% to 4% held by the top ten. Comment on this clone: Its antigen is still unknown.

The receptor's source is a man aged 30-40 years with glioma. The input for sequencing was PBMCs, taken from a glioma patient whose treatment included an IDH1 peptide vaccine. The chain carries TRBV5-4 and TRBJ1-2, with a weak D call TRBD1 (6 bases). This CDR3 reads CASSLIPDRRSNYGYTF. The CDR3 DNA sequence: TGTGCCAGCAGCTTGATTCCCGACAGGCGAAGTAACTATGGCTACACCTTC.